Sequencing of this T cell receptor (beta chain) was carried out in a study of cytomegalovirus exposure and HLA in healthy donors. Across the whole study: Most donors, approximately 82% of a few hundred genotyped, fell in the Caucasian-associated ancestry cluster.

Worth noting for this clone: The antigen is unknown.

Study results and caveats: There were some public TCRs occurring in many donors, but most TCR sequences were rare. In a later analysis, HLA-associated beta chains showed higher expansion and lower generation probabilities than comparable chains. With DRB1 most and HLA-C fewest, TCR association rates differed between HLA loci in a later analysis.

CDR1 and CDR2 (germline): SQVTM, ANQGSEA. V shed 8 bases, J shed 3 bases, and the junction held 13 bases outside the gene matches. The CDR3 has 15 residues. PCR involved 60 Vbeta and 13 Jbeta primers. Some clones are missing from TCRdb's copy, which holds only in-frame ones; the method was immunoSEQ multiplex PCR. The repertoire holds under 80,000 clones, with 65% to 80% as singletons. The specimen sequenced was PBMCs. The receptor was isolated from a woman in her 30s in good health and CMV-seronegative. This sequence joins TRBV29-1 and TRBJ2-1, with TRBD2 matching 7 bases. This chain's CDR3 is CSLDQTGGGYNEQFF. The CDR3 nucleotides are TGCAGCTTGGATCAGACGGGAGGTGGCTACAATGAGCAGTTCTTC.